The 14 T cell receptor beta chains presented below share a single source sample, sequenced in a study of T-cell memory formation after mild COVID-19. MiXCR, applied by TCRdb to the 5' RACE reads, yields one record per CDR3 protein. The sample contains 200,000 to 300,000 distinct CDR3 sequences, 15% of which appear only once. Sequenced: PBMCs or a T cell subset sorted from them (not recorded which). The source is an adult woman who had mild COVID-19 (a few samples of this study predate the infection). Cell type and time point are not known.

This clonotype was observed many times. The J gene is TRBJ2-1, the V gene TRBV30, with 8 nucleotides matching TRBD2. This CDR3 spans 15 amino acids. J gave up 0 bases and V 4 bases, and 5 bases lay outside the gene matches. Germline V gene data show CDR1 as GTSNPN and CDR2 as SVGIG (reference sequence). CDR3 in DNA: TGTGCCTGGAAGGTTAGCGGGGTCTCCTACAATGAGCAGTTCTTC. It encodes CAWKVSGVSYNEQFF.

This clonotype was seen a handful of times. J is TRBJ1-2 and V is TRBV4-2; tentative D call: TRBD1 (6 bases). V gave up 0 bases and J gave up 2 bases, with 13 bases separating them. Looked up from germline, CDR1 is LGHNA and CDR2 is YNFKEQ. The CDR3 spans 16 residues. Here the CDR3 DNA reads TGTGCCAGCAGCCAAGATTTTAACAGGGAGAACTATGGCTACACCTTC. This gives the protein CASSQDFNRENYGYTF.

Only a few counts were recorded for this clonotype. V gene TRBV19 combines with J gene TRBJ2-1; D is uncertain. The CDR3 spans 13 residues. The germline CDR1 and CDR2 sequences are LNHDA and SQIVND (reference sequence). V lost 5 bases to trimming and J lost 9 bases, with 14 bases between them. CDR3 amino acids: CASSSSRRSEQFF. CDR3 DNA sequence: TGTGCCAGTAGTTCCTCTCGACGTAGTGAGCAGTTCTTC.

The chain uses TRBV24-1 and TRBJ1-1; D unclear. In germline, CDR1 is KGHDR, CDR2 SFDVKD. Trimming removed 0 bases at V and 4 bases at J, with 5 bases between. The CDR3 spans 13 residues. The CDR3 protein is CATSDLGGTEAFF. The CDR3 DNA is TGTGCCACCAGTGATTTGGGCGGCACTGAAGCTTTCTTT.

The rearrangement uses TRBV15 and TRBJ1-2; D is unresolved. V was shortened by 0 bases and J by 2 bases, with 10 bases between the two germline ends. Germline V gene sequence: CDR1 LNHNV, CDR2 YYDKDF (reference sequence). The length of the CDR3 is 15 residues. The CDR3 DNA reads TGTGCCACCAGCAGAGAAACAGTGAGGAACTATGGCTACACCTTC. Residues: CATSRETVRNYGYTF.

This clonotype was observed many times. The chain carries TRBV15 and TRBJ1-2; TRBD1 matches at 9 bases. The V gene's germline CDR1 is LNHNV and CDR2 YYDKDF (reference sequence). V was pared by 5 bases and J by 5 bases, with 3 bases of the junction left unmatched. This CDR3 has 13 residues. The CDR3 region is CATSLDRGYGYTF. The CDR3 coding sequence is TGTGCCACCAGCCTCGACAGGGGGTATGGCTACACCTTC.

In its sample, this clonotype was seen a few times. This chain links TRBV2 with TRBJ2-1; TRBD2 matches at 12 bases. J gave up 0 bases and V 6 bases, and 3 bases lay outside the gene matches. Germline loops: CDR1 SNHLY, CDR2 FYNNEI. This CDR3 comprises 16 residues. The CDR3 DNA reads as TGTGCCAGCAGGCTGACTAGCGGGGGCTCCTACAATGAGCAGTTCTTC. Its translation is CASRLTSGGSYNEQFF. Supplemented by reference TRBV2 and TRBJ2-1, the full variable domain reads EPEVTQTPSHQVTQMGQEVILRCVPISNHLYFYWYRQILGQKVEFLVSFYNNEISEKSEIFDDQFSVERPDGSNFTLKIRSTKLEDSAMYFCASRLTSGGSYNEQFFGPGTRLTVL.

This sequence joins TRBV12-3 or TRBV12-4 and TRBJ1-5; a possible D gene is TRBD1 (5 bases). This CDR3 region has 13 residues. Between the trimmed V and J ends, which lost 6 bases and 2 bases, there was a span of 8 bases. CDR3 amino acids: CASREQGNQPQHF. The CDR3 region has the DNA TGTGCCAGCAGGGAACAGGGCAATCAGCCCCAGCATTTT.

V usage is TRBV5-5 and J usage is TRBJ2-1, with D possibly being TRBD1 or TRBD2 (6 bases each). Trimming cost V 4 bases and J 1 base, with 12 bases left between them. Germline V gives CDR1 SGHKS, CDR2 YYEKEE (reference sequence). The CDR3 sequence is 15 residues long. The CDR3 reads CASSRGQGSYNEQFF. The CDR3 DNA follows: TGTGCCAGCAGCCGGGGGCAGGGGTCCTACAATGAGCAGTTCTTC.

This clonotype was recorded a few times. The chain employs TRBV6-5 and TRBJ2-6; no clear D. CDR1 and CDR2 (germline): MNHEY, SVGAGI. There are 15 residues in the CDR3. V was trimmed by 9 bases and J by 0 bases, leaving 12 bases between them. The DNA for the CDR3 is TGTGCCAGTACGGACCCCGTCTCTGGGGCCAACGTCCTGACTTTC. Its protein is CASTDPVSGANVLTF.

The chain couples TRBV20-1 to TRBJ2-1; unclear D gene. The CDR3 has 13 residues. Per the germline V gene, CDR1 is DFQATT and CDR2 is SNEGSKA (reference sequence). V dropped 5 bases and J dropped 7 bases, with 15 bases sitting between them. The CDR3 DNA follows: TGCAGTGCTCGAAACACAATGGGTAATGAGCAGTTCTTC. Translating gives CSARNTMGNEQFF.

V usage is TRBV7-2 and J usage is TRBJ2-3, with D unresolved. Germline loops: CDR1 SGHTA, CDR2 FQGNSA. The CDR3 length is 16 residues. Trimming stripped 5 bases from V and 0 bases from J, with 15 bases between. The CDR3 sequence is CASSPGGKTSTDTQYF. The CDR3 coding sequence is TGTGCCAGCAGCCCCGGCGGCAAGACTAGCACAGATACGCAGTATTTT.

There are a few counts of this clonotype. The chain employs TRBV7-6 and TRBJ1-1; unclear D gene. This CDR3 region has 13 residues. CDR1 and CDR2 (germline): SGHVS, FNYEAQ. Between the trimmed V and J ends, which lost 0 bases and 7 bases, there was a span of 9 bases. Here the CDR3 reads CASSLATDLEAFF. For the CDR3, the DNA is TGTGCCAGCAGCTTAGCCACTGACCTTGAAGCTTTCTTT. The whole variable domain, remainder taken from reference TRBV7-6 and TRBJ1-1, is GAGVSQSPRYKVTKRGQDVALRCDPISGHVSLYWYRQALGQGPEFLTYFNYEAQQDKSGLPNDRFSAERPEGSISTLTIQRTEQRDSAMYRCASSLATDLEAFFGQGTRLTVV.

This clonotype was recorded many times. J is TRBJ1-1 and V is TRBV5-1, with TRBD1 matching 7 bases. The V segment lost 4 bases and the J segment 2 bases; nucleotides outside the gene matches: 2. Germline V gene sequence: CDR1 SGHRS, CDR2 YFSETQ. The CDR3 has 13 residues. CDR3 in DNA: TGCGCCAGCAGCGGGGACAGAAACACTGAAGCTTTCTTT. It codes for CASSGDRNTEAFF.